This passage covers 5 T cell receptor beta chains from one sample sequenced in a study of T cells after yellow fever vaccination. TCRdb ran MiXCR on the 5' RACE reads and lists one entry per CDR3 protein. This table has approximately 13,000 distinct CDR3 sequences, more than 4.5% appearing once. Sequenced here: PBMCs, either bulk or a sorted T-cell subset (CD4+, CD8+, memory, or dextramer-sorted; not recorded which), sampled 45 days after the yellow fever booster vaccination. All receptors derive from a man younger than 45 who received the YFV17D yellow fever vaccine.

This clonotype occurred many times. This sequence joins TRBV5-1 and TRBJ2-3; the match to TRBD2 covers 9 bases. Germline CDR1 and CDR2: SGHRS and YFSETQ. V lost 4 bases, J lost 1 base, and 10 bases stayed unmatched. The CDR3 sequence is 17 residues long. CDR3 bases: TGCGCCAGCAGCCGCCCGGGACTAGCAGGCGGCACAGATACGCAGTATTTT. It translates to CASSRPGLAGGTDTQYF.

This clonotype was observed at least ten times. V is TRBV15 and J is TRBJ1-4, with no clear D. The V end lost 5 bases, the J end lost 6 bases, and 25 bases lay between the germline ends. CDR1 is LNHNV, CDR2 YYDKDF, per germline (reference sequence). The CDR3 contains 18 residues. The CDR3 here is CATSSPSRPGSWDEKLFF. As DNA, the CDR3 is TGTGCCACCAGCTCCCCCTCTCGCCCTGGAAGTTGGGATGAAAAACTGTTTTTT.

Ten or more counts support this clonotype. V is TRBV5-6 and J is TRBJ2-3; 14 nucleotides match TRBD2. The CDR3 spans 17 residues. Germline V gene lookup returns CDR1 SGHDT and CDR2 YYEEEE. Losses at the gene ends were 2 bases for V and 6 bases for J; bases not matched to a gene: 8. The CDR3: CASSFPGLAGEGDTQYF. As DNA, the CDR3 is TGTGCCAGCAGCTTTCCGGGACTAGCGGGAGAGGGGGATACGCAGTATTTT.

This clonotype appeared many times. The rearrangement links TRBV12-3 or TRBV12-4 to TRBJ2-7; D call uncertain. Trimming cost V 6 bases and J 5 bases, with 17 bases left between them. The CDR3 loop spans 14 amino acids. The DNA of the CDR3 is TGTGCCAGCAGCGACCTGGGTTCTGACCACGAGCAGTACTTC. Protein product: CASSDLGSDHEQYF.

This clonotype was recorded many times. The rearrangement joins TRBV12-3 or TRBV12-4 to TRBJ2-5; D is unclear. Between the trimmed V and J ends, which lost 7 bases and 1 base, there was a span of 10 bases. The CDR3 contains 13 residues. CDR3 sequence reads: CASTSTIQETQYF. In DNA form, the CDR3 reads TGTGCCAGCACCTCCACGATCCAAGAGACCCAGTACTTC.